This T cell receptor beta chain was found in a study of blood T cell repertoires in COVID-19. The protocol was immunoSEQ multiplex PCR, while the TCRdb copy is restricted to in-frame clones and leaves out a portion. The sample has 140,000 or so clones; 85% to 90% are singletons. Germline V CDR1 and CDR2: LGHNA, YSLEER. Germline trimming cut 0 bases from V and 14 bases from J; bases unmatched to any gene: 4. The CDR3 is 14 amino acids. The receptor's source is a man aged 45 to 65 who had recovered from COVID-19. Sequencing was performed on peripheral blood. The chain has TRBV4-3 and TRBJ2-1; 13 bases fit TRBD2. As DNA, the CDR3 is TGCGCCAGCAGCCAAGAGGAAACTAGCGGGGGGGAGTTCTTC. It translates to CASSQEETSGGEFF.